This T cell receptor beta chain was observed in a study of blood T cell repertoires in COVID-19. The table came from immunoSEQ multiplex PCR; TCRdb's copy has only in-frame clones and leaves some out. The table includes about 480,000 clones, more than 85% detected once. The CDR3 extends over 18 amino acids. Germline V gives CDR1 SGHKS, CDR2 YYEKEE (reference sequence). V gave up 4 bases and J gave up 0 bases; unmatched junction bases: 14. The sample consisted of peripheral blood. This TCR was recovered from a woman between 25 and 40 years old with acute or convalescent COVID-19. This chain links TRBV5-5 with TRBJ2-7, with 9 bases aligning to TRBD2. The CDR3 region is CASSPEMIAGASSYEQYF. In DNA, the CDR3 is TGTGCCAGCAGCCCCGAGATGATAGCGGGGGCGAGCTCCTACGAGCAGTACTTC. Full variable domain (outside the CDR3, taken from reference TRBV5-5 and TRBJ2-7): DAGVTQSPTHLIKTRGQQVTLRCSPISGHKSVSWYQQVLGQGPQFIFQYYEKEERGRGNFPDRFSARQFPNYSSELNVNALLLGDSALYLCASSPEMIAGASSYEQYFGPGTRLTVT.